This entry features one TCR beta chain sequence. What it binds is not known. This sample was taken from a study of response to subunit inactivated influenza vaccine. TCRdb analysed the RT-PCR reads with MiXCR anew, one entry per CDR3 protein. The data show hundreds of thousands of distinct CDR3 sequences, under 20% seen once. CDR3 size: 11 residues. Germline V gene lookup returns CDR1 MNHNS and CDR2 SASEGT. The V end was cut by 8 bases, the J end by 5 bases, with 8 bases between. Study-wide findings and caveats: The authors suggested that few new T cells are recruited per seasonal influenza vaccination.

This chain uses TRBV6-1 with TRBJ2-3, with no clear D. Material: PBMCs from blood, obtained around 5 days after vaccination. This TCR came from a man aged 45-60 years who received an inactivated influenza vaccine. The CDR3 sequence: CASQRRDTQYF. CDR3 nucleotide sequence: TGTGCCAGCCAAAGGAGAGATACGCAGTATTTT.